This T cell receptor (beta chain) is from a study of TIL therapy for anti-PD-1-resistant metastatic lung cancer. Background on the study: Tumor harvest preceded PD-1/PD-L1 blockade, followed by nivolumab treatment.

V trimming: 5 bases; J trimming: 3 bases; junction bases outside the gene matches: 8. CDR3 length equals 17 residues. Germline loops: CDR1 PRHDT, CDR2 FYEKMQ (reference sequence). This was the immunoSEQ v3 assay. Produced via immunoSEQ multiplex PCR; TCRdb's table is partial and in-frame only. This repertoire shows fewer than 20,000 clones, over 65% found once; its top ten account for 35% to 45%. Regarding time point: pre-treatment sample, taken before nivolumab and TIL therapy. Stage 4 NSCLC adults joined between 2017 and 2020. The TCR comes from a person aged 25-79 years with non-small cell lung cancer. The chain joins TRBV13 to TRBJ2-5; 14 bases are a match to TRBD2. Specimen: blood, collected at baseline. CDR3 amino acids: CASSPGLAGVSEETQYF. In DNA form, the CDR3 reads TGTGCCAGCAGCCCGGGACTAGCGGGGGTCTCTGAAGAGACCCAGTACTTC.